These 30 T cell receptor beta chains came from one sample sequenced in a study of blood T cells in healthy people across ages. A second PCR, run for 7 to 11 cycles, used a sample-barcoded 5' primer plus a J-beta primer mix. From the 5' RACE reads, TCRdb called clonotypes with MiXCR, one entry per CDR3 protein. The table has about 1.5 million distinct CDR3 sequences, 40% to 50% seen once. Sequencing used blood. The receptors come from a woman aged 18 to 35 in good health.

V and J are TRBV11-3 and TRBJ2-7; D remains unclear. Trimming took 5 bases from V and 5 from J, leaving 16 bases between them. CDR1 and CDR2 (germline): SGHNT, YENEEA. The CDR3 covers 14 residues. The chain's CDR3 is CASSPSRISDEQYF. CDR3 nucleotide sequence: TGTGCCAGCAGCCCCAGCCGTATCTCGGACGAGCAGTACTTC. Using reference TRBV11-3 and TRBJ2-7 for the parts outside the CDR3, the full variable domain is EAGVVQSPRYKIIEKKQPVAFWCNPISGHNTLYWYLQNLGQGPELLIRYENEEAVDDSQLPKDRFSAERLKGVDSTLKIQPAELGDSAVYLCASSPSRISDEQYFGPGTRLTVT.

CDR3 sequence: CSARDPGLAGTSGYEQYF. The CDR3 DNA reads as TGCAGTGCTAGAGACCCGGGACTAGCGGGGACCAGTGGGTACGAGCAGTACTTC. The chain recombines TRBV20-1 with TRBJ2-5; TRBD2 agrees at 13 bases. The assigned J gene may be wrong: the sequence end matches TRBJ2-7 better. Germline loops: CDR1 DFQATT, CDR2 SNEGSKA (reference sequence). The length of the CDR3 is 18 residues.

This clonotype was picked up a small number of times. The chain employs TRBV6-6 and TRBJ1-2; D gene uncertain. CDR3 length: 14 amino acids. The V gene's germline CDR1 is MNHNY and CDR2 SVGAGI (reference sequence). V was shortened by 6 bases and J by 8 bases, with 19 bases between the two germline ends. CDR3 residues: CASRPSSSAEGYTF. DNA for the CDR3: TGTGCCAGCAGACCCTCCAGTTCCGCCGAGGGCTACACCTTC.

This clonotype was found a few times. V is TRBV6-5 and J is TRBJ2-4; weak D call: TRBD2 (5 bases). The J call may be incorrect, as the DNA end agrees better with TRBJ2-7. This CDR3 contains 16 residues. CDR1 and CDR2 from the germline V gene are MNHEY and SVGAGI. CDR3 sequence (DNA): TGTGCCAGCACTCGCTCACGAGGGCTGGACCGCTACGAGCAGTACTTC. It translates to CASTRSRGLDRYEQYF.

This clonotype was recorded a few times. V gene TRBV15 combines with J gene TRBJ2-1, with TRBD2 as a possible D gene (5 bases). The germline V gene has CDR1 LNHNV and CDR2 YYDKDF (reference sequence). The CDR3 spans 17 residues. V was clipped by 0 bases and J by 0 bases, with 12 bases between them. In nucleotides, the CDR3 is TGTGCCACCAGCAGAGATCCAGCGGCTAGCTCCTACAATGAGCAGTTCTTC. Translation gives CATSRDPAASSYNEQFF.

The chain recombines TRBV28 with TRBJ1-6, with D possibly matching TRBD1 (6 bases). The CDR3 runs 17 residues. V lost 6 bases to trimming and J lost 10 bases, with 25 bases between them. Germline CDR1 and CDR2: MDHEN and SYDVKM. The CDR3 spells CASSSSAGGLVGSPLHF. In DNA form, the CDR3 reads TGTGCCAGCAGCTCTTCGGCGGGGGGCCTAGTGGGATCACCCCTCCACTTT. Combining the CDR3 with reference TRBV28 and TRBJ1-6 gives the whole variable domain DVKVTQSSRYLVKRTGEKVFLECVQDMDHENMFWYRQDPGLGLRLIYFSYDVKMKEKGDIPEGYSVSREKKERFSLILESASTNQTSMYLCASSSSAGGLVGSPLHFGNGTRLTVT.

V usage is TRBV6-5 and J usage is TRBJ2-2, with TRBD1 matching 11 bases. The germline V gene encodes CDR1 MNHEY and CDR2 SVGAGI. There are 17 residues in the CDR3. The trim removed 0 bases at V and 4 bases at J, leaving 4 bases unmatched. The CDR3 DNA reads as TGTGCCAGCAGTTACTCTGGACAGGGGGCGAGCACCGGGGAGCTGTTTTTT. The encoded protein is CASSYSGQGASTGELFF.

This rearrangement joins TRBV20-1 to TRBJ1-1; the D gene is possibly TRBD1 (5 bases). There are 16 residues in the CDR3. V was pared by 1 base and J by 2 bases, with 17 bases between. CDR1 and CDR2 from the germline V gene are DFQATT and SNEGSKA (reference sequence). The CDR3 reads CSARVGTPGENTEAFF. CDR3 coding DNA: TGCAGTGCTAGAGTGGGGACCCCGGGGGAAAACACTGAAGCTTTCTTT.

This chain joins TRBV7-2 and TRBJ2-1; 9 bases are a match to TRBD2. Germline CDR1 SGHTA, CDR2 FQGNSA. With 5 bases clipped from V and 0 bases from J, the junction kept 5 bases outside the gene matches. The CDR3 loop spans 16 amino acids. CDR3 coding DNA: TGTGCCAGCAGCGTTCATAGCGGGAGCTCCTACAATGAGCAGTTCTTC. Encoded protein: CASSVHSGSSYNEQFF.

V is TRBV7-2 and J is TRBJ2-7; 16 bases map to TRBD2. Per the germline V gene, CDR1 is SGHTA and CDR2 is FQGNSA. The CDR3 covers 17 residues. Losses at the gene ends were 1 base for V and 3 bases for J; bases not matched to a gene: 3. CDR3 DNA sequence: TGTGCCAGCAGCTTAGGGGGACTAGCGGGGGGGTACTACGAGCAGTACTTC. This translates into CASSLGGLAGGYYEQYF.

The chain recombines TRBV5-6 with TRBJ1-1; D remains ambiguous. The CDR3 is made up of 14 amino acids. Trimming shortened V by 6 bases and J by 0 bases, and 12 bases separated the two germline ends. Germline CDR1 reads SGHDT; CDR2 reads YYEEEE. CDR3 bases: TGTGCCAGCACCTATTGGTGGGTGAACACTGAAGCTTTCTTT. It codes for CASTYWWVNTEAFF. Full variable domain (missing parts from reference TRBV5-6 and TRBJ1-1): DAGVTQSPTHLIKTRGQQVTLRCSPKSGHDTVSWYQQALGQGPQFIFQYYEEEERQRGNFPDRFSGHQFPNYSSELNVNALLLGDSALYLCASTYWWVNTEAFFGQGTRLTVV.

This clonotype was counted ten times or more. The chain links TRBV12-3 or TRBV12-4 to TRBJ1-1; D is undetermined. This CDR3 has 12 residues. The V end was cut by 6 bases, the J end by 0 bases, with 5 bases between. The CDR3 loop is CASSLLNTEAFF. For the CDR3, the DNA is TGTGCCAGCAGCTTACTGAACACTGAAGCTTTCTTT.

The chain couples TRBV25-1 to TRBJ1-1; 7 positions agree with TRBD1. Germline assignment: CDR1 MGHDK and CDR2 SYGVNS. The CDR3 covers 16 residues. The V segment lost 8 bases and the J segment 0 bases; nucleotides outside the gene matches: 12. CDR3 nucleotide sequence: TGTGCCAGCCCTACTGGGACCGGGACAGTGAACACTGAAGCTTTCTTT. Its protein is CASPTGTGTVNTEAFF.

This clonotype was observed a single time. A much bigger clone sits one base away, suggesting this may be a read error. The J gene is TRBJ2-1, the V gene TRBV11-2, with D uncertain. The CDR3 loop spans 12 amino acids. Per the germline V gene, CDR1 is SGHAT and CDR2 is FQNNGV. The CDR3 coding sequence is TGTGACAGCAGCCCGACTGTTAATGAGCAGTTCTTC. Its translation is CDSSPTVNEQFF.

As concerns this clonotype: A junction boundary mismatches the germline segment, possibly from a read error. This chain joins TRBV6-2 or TRBV6-3 and TRBJ2-1; 7 nucleotides match TRBD2. The CDR3 runs 15 residues. The germline CDR1 and CDR2 sequences are MNHEY and SVGEGT. This chain's CDR3 is CASSSGRELYNEQFF. The CDR3 region has the DNA TGTGCCAGTAGTTCTGGGCGGGAGTTGTACAATGAGCAGTTCTTC.

This clonotype has a handful of counts. The chain joins TRBV7-9 to TRBJ2-5; a weak D match, TRBD2 (5 bases). The J call is uncertain, as TRBJ2-7 better fits the DNA end. The CDR3 loop spans 14 amino acids. From germline, CDR1 is SEHNR and CDR2 FQNEAQ (reference sequence). The CDR3 region has the DNA TGTGCCAGCAGCTTGAGGACTCTTAGCCACGAGCAGTACTTC. It yields the protein CASSLRTLSHEQYF.

J is TRBJ1-2 and V is TRBV7-9, with D possibly TRBD1 on 5 matching bases. Trimming cost V 5 bases and J 3 bases, with 16 bases left between them. Germline-derived CDR1 and CDR2 are SEHNR and FQNEAQ (reference sequence). This CDR3 has 15 amino acids. CDR3 sequence reads: CASSHVGGRDYGYTF. Here the CDR3 DNA reads TGTGCCAGCAGCCACGTGGGGGGGAGAGACTATGGCTACACCTTC.

This chain joins TRBV3-1 and TRBJ2-5; 11 nucleotides line up with TRBD2. Germline loops: CDR1 LGHDT, CDR2 YNNKEL (reference sequence). V was pared by 0 bases and J by 11 bases, with 11 bases of the junction left unmatched. CDR3 size: 16 residues. The CDR3 DNA is TGTGCCAGCAGCCAAGAGTCTAGCGGGAGGTGGAATGAGCAGTACTTC. This translates into CASSQESSGRWNEQYF.

This clonotype was observed once. This chain links TRBV7-2 with TRBJ1-2; D remains unclear. The germline V gene has CDR1 SGHTA and CDR2 FQGNSA. The CDR3 consists of 14 residues. Deletions cut 5 bases from V and 0 bases from J, with 10 bases between. Written as DNA, the CDR3 is TGTGCCAGCAGCCCACTTCAGTCTAACTATGGCTACACCTTC. As protein: CASSPLQSNYGYTF.

This clonotype has more than one count but fewer than ten. The chain combines TRBV6-6 with TRBJ2-7; 10 bases fit TRBD2. This CDR3 contains 15 residues. V lost 0 bases, J lost 3 bases, and 2 bases stayed unmatched. Germline V gene data show CDR1 as MNHNY and CDR2 as SVGAGI (reference sequence). CDR3 DNA: TGTGCCAGCAGTTACTCTAGCGGGGGGATCTACGAGCAGTACTTC. Translation gives CASSYSSGGIYEQYF.

The chain recombines TRBV3-1 with TRBJ2-4; TRBD2 is a possible D gene (5 bases). The CDR3 is 17 amino acids. The V gene lost 4 bases and the J gene lost 1 base, with 17 bases spanning the gap. Germline CDR1 LGHDT, CDR2 YNNKEL (reference sequence). The CDR3 region is CASSPSLGLAAKNIQYF. CDR3 DNA sequence: TGTGCCAGCAGCCCTTCCCTCGGACTGGCTGCCAAAAACATTCAGTACTTC.

This chain links TRBV21-1 with TRBJ1-5. TRBV21-1 is marked as a pseudogene. The CDR3 has 17 residues. CDR3 region: CASERKTPRGRPEPQHF. DNA of the CDR3: TGTGCCAGCGAGCGAAAGACCCCCCGAGGGCGGCCGGAGCCCCAGCATTTT.

The chain is built from TRBV20-1 and TRBJ2-4; unclear D gene. V lost 2 bases, J lost 0 bases, and 8 bases lay in between. CDR1 and CDR2 from the germline V gene are DFQATT and SNEGSKA (reference sequence). The CDR3 contains 14 residues. CDR3 region: CSARHDLAKNIQYF. For the CDR3, the DNA is TGCAGTGCTAGACACGACCTAGCCAAAAACATTCAGTACTTC.

The V call is TRBV27, the J call TRBJ1-2, with D unresolved. Between the trimmed V and J ends, which lost 6 bases and 2 bases, there was a span of 10 bases. The CDR3 runs 13 residues. Per germline, CDR1 MNHEY and CDR2 SMNVEV (reference sequence). CDR3 loop: CASSGVINYGYTF. The CDR3 bases are TGTGCCAGCAGCGGAGTGATCAACTATGGCTACACCTTC.

Only a few counts were recorded for this clonotype. V and J are TRBV9 and TRBJ1-2; 8 nucleotides agree with TRBD1. CDR1 and CDR2 from the germline V gene are SGDLS and YYNGEE. CDR3 length equals 17 residues. With V trimmed by 4 bases and J by 1 base, 12 bases remained unmatched. DNA for the CDR3: TGTGCCAGCAGCCCACGGACAGGGCGAATTTTTAACTATGGCTACACCTTC. This gives the protein CASSPRTGRIFNYGYTF. Combining the CDR3 with reference TRBV9 and TRBJ1-2 gives the whole variable domain DSGVTQTPKHLITATGQRVTLRCSPRSGDLSVYWYQQSLDQGLQFLIQYYNGEERAKGNILERFSAQQFPDLHSELNLSSLELGDSALYFCASSPRTGRIFNYGYTFGSGTRLTVV.

V is TRBV7-2 and J is TRBJ2-4, with 12 bases fitting TRBD2. The J call may be mistaken, given a closer DNA end match to TRBJ2-7. Per germline, CDR1 SGHTA and CDR2 FQGNSA. The CDR3 runs to 16 residues. The CDR3 bases are TGTGCCAGCAGCTTAGGATTACTAGCGGGAGGAGACGAGCAGTACTTC. Translating gives CASSLGLLAGGDEQYF.

The genes are TRBV6-2 or TRBV6-3 and TRBJ2-7, with 7 bases aligning to TRBD2. The CDR3 consists of 13 residues. Trimming cost V 11 bases and J 5 bases; bases outside gene matches: 12. CDR1 and CDR2 from the germline V gene are MNHEY and SVGEGT. The CDR3 spells CAARRGLHHEQYF. CDR3 nucleotides: TGTGCCGCCCGACGGGGACTACACCACGAGCAGTACTTC.

The chain carries TRBV7-2 and TRBJ1-2, with D possibly TRBD1 on 5 matching bases. Between the trimmed V and J ends, which lost 5 bases and 1 base, there was a span of 14 bases. This CDR3 spans 15 amino acids. Germline CDR1 is SGHTA and CDR2 is FQGNSA. The CDR3 DNA follows: TGTGCCAGCAGCGTGCCGTCGACAGTTAACTATGGCTACACCTTC. Residues: CASSVPSTVNYGYTF.

The chain is built from TRBV9 and TRBJ2-5, with TRBD2 matching over 8 bases. The J call is uncertain, as TRBJ2-1 better fits the DNA end. The CDR3 totals 14 residues. Germline V gives CDR1 SGDLS, CDR2 YYNGEE. CDR3 nucleotide sequence: TGTGCCAGCAGCGCAGCGGGGGCCCAAGAGACCCAGTTCTTC. As protein: CASSAAGAQETQFF.

The chain combines TRBV4-1 with TRBJ2-1; 15 bases are a match to TRBD2. V lost 4 bases and J lost 8; bases outside the gene matches: 9. CDR1 and CDR2 from the germline V gene are MGHRA and YSYEKL. The CDR3 contains 17 residues. CDR3 bases: TGCGCCAGCAGCCCTCCGCGGACTAGCGGGGGGGTAGATGAGCAGTTCTTC. Protein sequence: CASSPPRTSGGVDEQFF.